This T cell receptor beta chain was sequenced during a study of technical replicates of blood from a few donors. V was clipped by 2 bases and J by 0 bases, with 7 bases between them. Germline CDR1 LNHDA, CDR2 SQIVND (reference sequence). This CDR3 comprises 14 residues. Profiling relied on immunoSEQ multiplex PCR, and the TCRdb table lists in-frame clones only, not all of them. The profile covers about 60,000 clones, with approximately 92% appearing a single time and about 4.5% taken by the ten largest. Sequenced material: PBMCs. The sequence was collected from a human donor in good health. Some clones in this sample may be carry-over from other donors' samples. This chain joins TRBV19 and TRBJ1-1, with unresolved D. The CDR3 spells CASSIRRVNTEAFF. The DNA of the CDR3 is TGTGCCAGTAGTATAAGGAGAGTGAACACTGAAGCTTTCTTT.